These T cell receptor beta chains were read from a single sample in a study of TIL therapy for anti-PD-1-resistant metastatic lung cancer. The table came from immunoSEQ multiplex PCR; TCRdb's copy has only in-frame clones and leaves some out. Of 35,000 or so clones in the sample, around four fifths were seen once. Sequencing was performed on blood, taken at baseline. The origin of the receptors is a person between 30 and 79 years old with non-small cell lung cancer. Both conserved end residues are part of each CDR3. Fields, in order: CDR3 protein, V gene, D gene, J gene. D genes are given only for firm matches.

CDR3 protein: CASSLEAGVTGELFF
V gene: TRBV5-6
D gene: -
J gene: TRBJ2-2

CDR3 protein: CALVGAVSTDTQYF
V gene: TRBV30
D gene: -
J gene: TRBJ2-3

CDR3 protein: CASSQDGQGDGYTF
V gene: TRBV4-2
D gene: TRBD1
J gene: TRBJ1-2

CDR3 protein: CASSPTRLRSSYEQYF
V gene: TRBV7-2
D gene: -
J gene: TRBJ2-7

CDR3 protein: CASSRPTSAGANVLTF
V gene: TRBV7-9
D gene: TRBD2
J gene: TRBJ2-6

CDR3 protein: CASSVDHSPYEQYF
V gene: TRBV9
D gene: -
J gene: TRBJ2-7

CDR3 protein: CASTASEKLFF
V gene: TRBV28
D gene: -
J gene: TRBJ1-4

CDR3 protein: CSAPRVREQFF
V gene: TRBV20-1
D gene: -
J gene: TRBJ2-1

CDR3 protein: CASSLTRGGDTQYF
V gene: TRBV7-2
D gene: TRBD2
J gene: TRBJ2-3

CDR3 protein: CASSQDQRPSLVYGYTF
V gene: TRBV4-3
D gene: -
J gene: TRBJ1-2

CDR3 protein: CASSLGVPSGTYEQYF
V gene: TRBV7-9
D gene: TRBD2
J gene: TRBJ2-7

CDR3 protein: CASSQGRNREAHEQYF
V gene: TRBV4-1
D gene: -
J gene: TRBJ2-7

CDR3 protein: CASSDQGTGENSPLHF
V gene: TRBV10-1
D gene: TRBD1
J gene: TRBJ1-6

CDR3 protein: CASTQTLALSYEQYF
V gene: TRBV28
D gene: -
J gene: TRBJ2-7

CDR3 protein: CASSRRPVGGTQETQYF
V gene: TRBV7-3
D gene: -
J gene: TRBJ2-5